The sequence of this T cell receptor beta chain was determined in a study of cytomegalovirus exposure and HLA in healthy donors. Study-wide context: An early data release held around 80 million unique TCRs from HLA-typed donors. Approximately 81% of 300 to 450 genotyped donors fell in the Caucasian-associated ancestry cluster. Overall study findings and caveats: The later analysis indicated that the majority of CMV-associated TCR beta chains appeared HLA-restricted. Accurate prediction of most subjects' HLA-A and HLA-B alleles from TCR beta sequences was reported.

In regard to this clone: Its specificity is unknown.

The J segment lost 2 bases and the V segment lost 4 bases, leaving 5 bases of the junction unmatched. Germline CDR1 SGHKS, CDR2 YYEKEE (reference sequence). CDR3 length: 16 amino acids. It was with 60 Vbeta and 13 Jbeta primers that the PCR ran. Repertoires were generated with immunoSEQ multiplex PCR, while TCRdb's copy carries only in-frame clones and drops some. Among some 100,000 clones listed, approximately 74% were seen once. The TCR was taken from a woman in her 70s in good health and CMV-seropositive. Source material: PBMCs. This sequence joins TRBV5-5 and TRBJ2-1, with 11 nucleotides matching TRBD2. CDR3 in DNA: TGTGCCAGCAGCGAGGGACTAGCGGAGCCCTACAATGAGCAGTTCTTC. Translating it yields CASSEGLAEPYNEQFF.